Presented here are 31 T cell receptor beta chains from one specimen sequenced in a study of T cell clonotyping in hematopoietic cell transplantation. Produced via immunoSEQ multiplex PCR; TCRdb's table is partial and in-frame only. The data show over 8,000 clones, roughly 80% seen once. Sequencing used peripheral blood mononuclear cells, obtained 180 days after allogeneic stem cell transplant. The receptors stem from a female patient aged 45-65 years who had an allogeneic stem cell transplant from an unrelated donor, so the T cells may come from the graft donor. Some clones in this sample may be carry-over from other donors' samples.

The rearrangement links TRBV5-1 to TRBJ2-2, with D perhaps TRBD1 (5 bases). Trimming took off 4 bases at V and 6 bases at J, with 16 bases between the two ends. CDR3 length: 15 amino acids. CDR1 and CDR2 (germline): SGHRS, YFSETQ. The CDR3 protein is CASSPEMGLAGELFF. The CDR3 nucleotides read TGCGCCAGCAGCCCCGAGATGGGGCTCGCCGGGGAGCTGTTTTTT. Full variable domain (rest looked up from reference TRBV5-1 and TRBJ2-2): KAGVTQTPRYLIKTRGQQVTLSCSPISGHRSVSWYQQTPGQGLQFLFEYFSETQRNKGNFPGRFSGRQFSNSRSEMNVSTLELGDSALYLCASSPEMGLAGELFFGEGSRLTVL.

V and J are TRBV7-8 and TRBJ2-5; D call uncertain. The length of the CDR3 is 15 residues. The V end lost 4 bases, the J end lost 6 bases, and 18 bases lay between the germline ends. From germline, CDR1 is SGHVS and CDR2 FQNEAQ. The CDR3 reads CASSSPGFRFKTQYF. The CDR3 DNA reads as TGTGCCAGCAGCTCACCAGGCTTTAGATTCAAGACCCAGTACTTC.

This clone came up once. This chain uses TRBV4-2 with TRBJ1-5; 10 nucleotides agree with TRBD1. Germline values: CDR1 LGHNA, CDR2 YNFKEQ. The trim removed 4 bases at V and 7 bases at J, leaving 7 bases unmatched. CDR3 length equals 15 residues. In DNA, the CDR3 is TGTGCCAGCAGCCTACGAGGGGACAGGGGACAGCCCCAGCATTTT. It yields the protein CASSLRGDRGQPQHF.

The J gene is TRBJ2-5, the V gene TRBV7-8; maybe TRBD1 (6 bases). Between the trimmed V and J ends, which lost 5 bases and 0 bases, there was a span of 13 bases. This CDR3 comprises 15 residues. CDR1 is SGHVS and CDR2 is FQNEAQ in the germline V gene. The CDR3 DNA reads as TGTGCCAGCAGCCCTGCAGGGGCGTACCAAGAGACCCAGTACTTC. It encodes CASSPAGAYQETQYF.

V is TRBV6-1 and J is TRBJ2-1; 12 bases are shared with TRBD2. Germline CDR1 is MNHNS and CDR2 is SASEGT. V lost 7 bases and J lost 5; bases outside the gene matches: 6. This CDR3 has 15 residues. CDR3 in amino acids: CASKDLAGGDNEQFF. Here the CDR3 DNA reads TGTGCCAGCAAAGACCTAGCGGGGGGGGACAATGAGCAGTTCTTC.

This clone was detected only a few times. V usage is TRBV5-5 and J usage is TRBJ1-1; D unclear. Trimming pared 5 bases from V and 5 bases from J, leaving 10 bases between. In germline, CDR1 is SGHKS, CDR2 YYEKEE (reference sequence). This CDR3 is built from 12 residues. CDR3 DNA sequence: TGTGCCAGCAGTAAAAAGGAGACTGAAGCTTTCTTT. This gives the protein CASSKKETEAFF. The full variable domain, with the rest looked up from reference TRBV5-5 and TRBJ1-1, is DAGVTQSPTHLIKTRGQQVTLRCSPISGHKSVSWYQQVLGQGPQFIFQYYEKEERGRGNFPDRFSARQFPNYSSELNVNALLLGDSALYLCASSKKETEAFFGQGTRLTVV.

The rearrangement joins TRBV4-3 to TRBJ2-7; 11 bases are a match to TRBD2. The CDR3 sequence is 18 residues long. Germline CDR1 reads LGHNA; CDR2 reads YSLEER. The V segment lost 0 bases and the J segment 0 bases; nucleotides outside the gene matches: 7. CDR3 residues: CASSQDLAGGLLSYEQYF. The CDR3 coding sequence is TGCGCCAGCAGCCAAGATCTAGCGGGGGGCCTCCTCTCCTACGAGCAGTACTTC.

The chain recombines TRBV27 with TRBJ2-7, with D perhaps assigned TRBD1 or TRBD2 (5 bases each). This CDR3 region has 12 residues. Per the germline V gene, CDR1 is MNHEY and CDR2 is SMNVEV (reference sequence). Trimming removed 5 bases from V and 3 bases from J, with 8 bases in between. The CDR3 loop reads CASSRDLYEQYF. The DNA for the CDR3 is TGTGCCAGCAGTCGGGACCTCTACGAGCAGTACTTC.

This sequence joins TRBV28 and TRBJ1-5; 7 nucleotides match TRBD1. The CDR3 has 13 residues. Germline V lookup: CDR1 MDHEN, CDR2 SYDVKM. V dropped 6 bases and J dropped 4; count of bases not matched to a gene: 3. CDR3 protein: CASRGTENQPQHF. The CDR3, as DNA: TGTGCCAGCAGGGGGACAGAAAATCAGCCCCAGCATTTT.

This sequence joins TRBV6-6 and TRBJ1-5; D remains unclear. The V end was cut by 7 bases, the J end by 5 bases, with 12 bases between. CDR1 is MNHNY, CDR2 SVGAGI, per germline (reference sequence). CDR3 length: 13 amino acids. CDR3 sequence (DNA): TGTGCCAGCACCGTAACAGAAGATCAGCCCCAGCATTTT. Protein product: CASTVTEDQPQHF.

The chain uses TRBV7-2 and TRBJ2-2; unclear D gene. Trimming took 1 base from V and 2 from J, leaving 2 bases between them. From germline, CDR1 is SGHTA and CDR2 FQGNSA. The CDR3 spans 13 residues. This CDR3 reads CASSLDNTGELFF. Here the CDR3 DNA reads TGTGCCAGCAGCTTAGATAACACCGGGGAGCTGTTTTTT.

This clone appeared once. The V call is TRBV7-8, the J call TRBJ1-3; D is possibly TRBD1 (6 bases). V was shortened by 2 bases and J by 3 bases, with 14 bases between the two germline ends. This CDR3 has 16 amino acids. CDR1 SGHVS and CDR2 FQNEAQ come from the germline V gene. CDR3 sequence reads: CASSLLQGRSGNTIYF. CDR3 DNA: TGTGCCAGCAGCTTACTACAGGGAAGGAGTGGAAACACCATATATTTT.

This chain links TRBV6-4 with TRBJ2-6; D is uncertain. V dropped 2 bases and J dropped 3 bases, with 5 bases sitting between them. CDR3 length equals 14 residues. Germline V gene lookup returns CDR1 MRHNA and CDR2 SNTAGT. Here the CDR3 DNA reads TGTGCCAGCAGTGACAGGGTTGGGGCCAACGTCCTGACTTTC. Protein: CASSDRVGANVLTF.

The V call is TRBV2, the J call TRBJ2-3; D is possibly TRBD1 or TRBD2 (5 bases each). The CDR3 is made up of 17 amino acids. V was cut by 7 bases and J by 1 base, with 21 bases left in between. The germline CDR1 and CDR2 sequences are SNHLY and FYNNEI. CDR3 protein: CASITGVSGRGTDTQYF. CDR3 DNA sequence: TGTGCCAGCATTACTGGAGTTTCGGGACGGGGCACAGATACGCAGTATTTT.

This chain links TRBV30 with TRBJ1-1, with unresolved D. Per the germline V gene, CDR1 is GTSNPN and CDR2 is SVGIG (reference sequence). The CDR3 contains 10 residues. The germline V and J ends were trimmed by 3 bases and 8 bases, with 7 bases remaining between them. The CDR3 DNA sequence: TGTGCCTGGAGGGAAGACGAAGCTTTCTTT. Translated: CAWREDEAFF.

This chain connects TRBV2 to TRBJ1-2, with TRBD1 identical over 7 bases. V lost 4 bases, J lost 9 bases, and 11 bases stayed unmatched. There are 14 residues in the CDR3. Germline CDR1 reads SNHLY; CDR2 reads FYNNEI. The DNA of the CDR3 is TGTGCCAGCAGTGCTACAGGGGAGATTTCACGCTACACCTTC. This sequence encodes CASSATGEISRYTF.

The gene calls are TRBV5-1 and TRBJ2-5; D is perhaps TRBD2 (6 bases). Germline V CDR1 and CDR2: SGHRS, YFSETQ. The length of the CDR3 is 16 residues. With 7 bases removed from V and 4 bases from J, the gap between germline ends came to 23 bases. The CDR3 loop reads CASGQVTGLSGETQYF. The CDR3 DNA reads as TGCGCCAGCGGGCAAGTCACGGGACTCTCGGGAGAGACCCAGTACTTC.

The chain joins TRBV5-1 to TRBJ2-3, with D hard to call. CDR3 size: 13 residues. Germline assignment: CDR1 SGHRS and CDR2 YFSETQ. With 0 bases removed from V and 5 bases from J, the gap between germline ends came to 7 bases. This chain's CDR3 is CASSLGWGDTQYF. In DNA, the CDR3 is TGCGCCAGCAGCTTGGGATGGGGAGATACGCAGTATTTT. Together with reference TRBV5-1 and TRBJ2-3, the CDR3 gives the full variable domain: KAGVTQTPRYLIKTRGQQVTLSCSPISGHRSVSWYQQTPGQGLQFLFEYFSETQRNKGNFPGRFSGRQFSNSRSEMNVSTLELGDSALYLCASSLGWGDTQYFGPGTRLTVL.

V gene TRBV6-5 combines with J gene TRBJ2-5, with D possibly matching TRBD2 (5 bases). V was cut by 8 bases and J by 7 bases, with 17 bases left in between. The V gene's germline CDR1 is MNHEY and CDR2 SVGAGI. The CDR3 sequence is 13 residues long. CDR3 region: CASSLSDGGTQYF. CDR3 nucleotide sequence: TGTGCCAGCTCCCTTAGCGACGGAGGGACCCAGTACTTC.

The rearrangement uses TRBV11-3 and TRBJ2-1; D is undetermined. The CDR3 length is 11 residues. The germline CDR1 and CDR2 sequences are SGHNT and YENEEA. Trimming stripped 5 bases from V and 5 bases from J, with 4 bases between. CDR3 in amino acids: CASSADNEQFF. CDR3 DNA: TGTGCCAGCAGCGCCGACAATGAGCAGTTCTTC.

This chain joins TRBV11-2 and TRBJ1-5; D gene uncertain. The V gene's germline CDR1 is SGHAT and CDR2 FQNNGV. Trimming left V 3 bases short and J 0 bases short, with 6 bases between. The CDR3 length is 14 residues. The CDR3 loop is CASSFPGSNQPQHF. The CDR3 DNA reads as TGTGCCAGCAGCTTCCCGGGTAGCAATCAGCCCCAGCATTTT.

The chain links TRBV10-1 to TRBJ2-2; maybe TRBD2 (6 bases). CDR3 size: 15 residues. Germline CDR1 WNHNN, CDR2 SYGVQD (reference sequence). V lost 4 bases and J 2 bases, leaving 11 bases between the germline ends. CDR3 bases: TGCGCCAGCAGTGTTGGGGGACTTAACACCGGGGAGCTGTTTTTT. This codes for CASSVGGLNTGELFF.

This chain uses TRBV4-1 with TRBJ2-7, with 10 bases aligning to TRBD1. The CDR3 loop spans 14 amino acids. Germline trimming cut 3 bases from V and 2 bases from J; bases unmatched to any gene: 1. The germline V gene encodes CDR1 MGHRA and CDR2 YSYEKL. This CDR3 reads CASSHGQGAYEQYF. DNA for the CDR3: TGCGCCAGCAGCCATGGACAGGGGGCCTACGAGCAGTACTTC.

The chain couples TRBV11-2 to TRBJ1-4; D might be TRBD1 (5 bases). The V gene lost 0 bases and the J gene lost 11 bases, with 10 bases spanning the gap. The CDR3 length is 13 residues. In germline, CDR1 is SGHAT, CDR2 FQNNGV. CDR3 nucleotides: TGTGCCAGCAGCTTAGACGGGGCATGGAAACTGTTTTTT. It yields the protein CASSLDGAWKLFF. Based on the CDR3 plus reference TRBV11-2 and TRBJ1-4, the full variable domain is EAGVAQSPRYKIIEKRQSVAFWCNPISGHATLYWYQQILGQGPKLLIQFQNNGVVDDSQLPKDRFSAERLKGVDSTLKIQPAKLEDSAVYLCASSLDGAWKLFFGSGTQLSVL.

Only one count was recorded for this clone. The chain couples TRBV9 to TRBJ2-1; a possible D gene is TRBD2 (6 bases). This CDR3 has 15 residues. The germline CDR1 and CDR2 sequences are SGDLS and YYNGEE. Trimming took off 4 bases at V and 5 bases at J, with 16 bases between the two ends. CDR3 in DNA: TGTGCCAGCAGCTATGCGGGACTCCTTCACAATGAGCAGTTCTTC. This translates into CASSYAGLLHNEQFF.

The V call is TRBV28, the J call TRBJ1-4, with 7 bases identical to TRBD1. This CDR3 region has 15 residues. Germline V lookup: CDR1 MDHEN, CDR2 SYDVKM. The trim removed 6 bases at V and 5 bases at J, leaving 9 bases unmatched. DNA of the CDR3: TGTGCCAGCAGCTCTACCGGGACAGCAAATGAAAAACTGTTTTTT. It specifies CASSSTGTANEKLFF.

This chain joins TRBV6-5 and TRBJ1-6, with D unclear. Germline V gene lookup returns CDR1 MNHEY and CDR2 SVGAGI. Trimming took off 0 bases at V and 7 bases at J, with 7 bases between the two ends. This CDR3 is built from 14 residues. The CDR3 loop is CASSYSEGNSPLHF. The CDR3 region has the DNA TGTGCCAGCAGTTACTCGGAGGGAAATTCACCCCTCCACTTT.

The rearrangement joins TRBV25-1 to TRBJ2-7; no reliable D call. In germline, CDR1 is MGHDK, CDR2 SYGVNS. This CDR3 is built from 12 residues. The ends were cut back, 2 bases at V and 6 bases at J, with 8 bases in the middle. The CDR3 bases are TGTGCCAGCAGTGAAGGGCGTCTCGAGCAGTACTTC. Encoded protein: CASSEGRLEQYF.

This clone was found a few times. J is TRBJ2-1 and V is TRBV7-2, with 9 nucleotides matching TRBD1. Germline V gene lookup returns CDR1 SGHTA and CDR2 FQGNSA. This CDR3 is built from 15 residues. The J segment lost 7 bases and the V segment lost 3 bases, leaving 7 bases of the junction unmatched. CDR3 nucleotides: TGTGCCAGCAGCTTGTGGGACAGGGCCCAAAATGAGCAGTTCTTC. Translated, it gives CASSLWDRAQNEQFF.

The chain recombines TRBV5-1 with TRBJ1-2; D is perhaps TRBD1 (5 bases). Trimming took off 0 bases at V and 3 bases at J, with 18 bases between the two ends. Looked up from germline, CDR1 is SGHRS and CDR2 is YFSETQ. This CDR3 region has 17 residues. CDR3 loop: CASSLASSGSGDYGYTF. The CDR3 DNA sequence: TGCGCCAGCAGCTTGGCCTCGTCCGGGTCGGGGGACTATGGCTACACCTTC.

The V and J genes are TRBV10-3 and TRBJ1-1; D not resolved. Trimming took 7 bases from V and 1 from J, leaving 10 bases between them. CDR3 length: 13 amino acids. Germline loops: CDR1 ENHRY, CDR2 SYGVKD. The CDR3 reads CAIKSQQNTEAFF. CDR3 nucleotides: TGTGCCATCAAAAGCCAGCAGAACACTGAAGCTTTCTTT.